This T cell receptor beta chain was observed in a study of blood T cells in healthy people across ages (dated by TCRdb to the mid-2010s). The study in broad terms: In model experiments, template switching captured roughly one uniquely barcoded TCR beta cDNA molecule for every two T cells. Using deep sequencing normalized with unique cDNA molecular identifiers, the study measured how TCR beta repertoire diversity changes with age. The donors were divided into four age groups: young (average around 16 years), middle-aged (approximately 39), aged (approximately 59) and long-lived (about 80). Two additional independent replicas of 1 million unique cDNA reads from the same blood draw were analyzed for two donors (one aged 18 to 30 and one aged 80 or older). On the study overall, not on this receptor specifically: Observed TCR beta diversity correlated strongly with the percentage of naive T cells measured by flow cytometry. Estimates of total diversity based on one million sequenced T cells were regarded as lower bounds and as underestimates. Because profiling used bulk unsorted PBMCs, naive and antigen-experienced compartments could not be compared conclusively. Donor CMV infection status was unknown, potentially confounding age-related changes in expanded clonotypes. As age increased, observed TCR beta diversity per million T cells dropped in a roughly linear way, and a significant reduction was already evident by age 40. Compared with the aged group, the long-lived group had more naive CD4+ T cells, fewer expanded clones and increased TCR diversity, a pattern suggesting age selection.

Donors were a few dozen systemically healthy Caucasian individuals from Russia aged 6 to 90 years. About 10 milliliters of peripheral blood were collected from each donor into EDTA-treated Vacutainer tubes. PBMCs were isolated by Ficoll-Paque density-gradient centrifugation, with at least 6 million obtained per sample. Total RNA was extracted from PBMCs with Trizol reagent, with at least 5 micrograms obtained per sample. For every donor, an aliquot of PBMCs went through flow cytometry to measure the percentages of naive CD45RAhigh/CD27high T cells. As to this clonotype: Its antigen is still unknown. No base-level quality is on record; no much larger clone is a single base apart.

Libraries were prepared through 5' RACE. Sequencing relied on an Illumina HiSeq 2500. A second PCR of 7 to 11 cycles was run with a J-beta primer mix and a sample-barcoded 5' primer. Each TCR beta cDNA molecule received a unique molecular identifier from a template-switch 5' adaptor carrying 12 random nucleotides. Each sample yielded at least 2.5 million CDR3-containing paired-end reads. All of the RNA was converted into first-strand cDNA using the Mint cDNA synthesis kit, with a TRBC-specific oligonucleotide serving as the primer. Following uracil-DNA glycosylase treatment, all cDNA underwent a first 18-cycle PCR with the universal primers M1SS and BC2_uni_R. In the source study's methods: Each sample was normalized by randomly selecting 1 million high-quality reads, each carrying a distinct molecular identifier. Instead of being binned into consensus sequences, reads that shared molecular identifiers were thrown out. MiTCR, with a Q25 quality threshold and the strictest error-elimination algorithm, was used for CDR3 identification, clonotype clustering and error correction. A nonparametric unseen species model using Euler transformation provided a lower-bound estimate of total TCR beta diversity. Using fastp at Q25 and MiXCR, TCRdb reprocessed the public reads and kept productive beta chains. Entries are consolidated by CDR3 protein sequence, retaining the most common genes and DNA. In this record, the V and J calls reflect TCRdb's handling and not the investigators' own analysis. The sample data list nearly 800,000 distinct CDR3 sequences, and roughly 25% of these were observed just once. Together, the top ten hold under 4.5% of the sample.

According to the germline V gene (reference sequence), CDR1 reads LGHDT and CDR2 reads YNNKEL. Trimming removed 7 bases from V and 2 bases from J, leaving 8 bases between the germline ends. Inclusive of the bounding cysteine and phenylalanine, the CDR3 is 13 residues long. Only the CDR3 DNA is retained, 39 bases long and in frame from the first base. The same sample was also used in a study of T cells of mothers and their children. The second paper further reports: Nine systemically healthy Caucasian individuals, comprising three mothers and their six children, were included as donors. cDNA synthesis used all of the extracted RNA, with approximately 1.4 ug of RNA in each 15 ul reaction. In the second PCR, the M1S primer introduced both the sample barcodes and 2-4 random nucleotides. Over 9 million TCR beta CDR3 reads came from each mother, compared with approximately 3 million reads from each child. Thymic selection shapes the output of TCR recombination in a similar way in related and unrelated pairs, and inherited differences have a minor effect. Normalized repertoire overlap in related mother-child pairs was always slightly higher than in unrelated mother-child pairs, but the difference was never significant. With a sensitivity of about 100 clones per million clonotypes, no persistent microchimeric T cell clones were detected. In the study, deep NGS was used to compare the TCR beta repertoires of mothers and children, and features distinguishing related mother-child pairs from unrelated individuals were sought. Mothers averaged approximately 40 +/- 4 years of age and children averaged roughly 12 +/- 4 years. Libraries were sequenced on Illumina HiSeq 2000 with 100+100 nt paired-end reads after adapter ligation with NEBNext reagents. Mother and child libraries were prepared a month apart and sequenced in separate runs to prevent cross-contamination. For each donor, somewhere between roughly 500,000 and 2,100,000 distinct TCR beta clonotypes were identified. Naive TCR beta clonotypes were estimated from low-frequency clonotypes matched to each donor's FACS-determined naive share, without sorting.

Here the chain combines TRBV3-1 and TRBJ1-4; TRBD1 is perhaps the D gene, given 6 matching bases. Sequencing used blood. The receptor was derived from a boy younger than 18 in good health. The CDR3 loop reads CASNGGTNEKLFF. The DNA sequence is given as TGTGCCAGCAACGGGGGCACTAATGAAAAACTGTTTTTT.